This TCR beta chain was obtained from a study of cytomegalovirus exposure and HLA in healthy donors. Researchers ran the PCR with 60 Vbeta and 13 Jbeta primers. TCRdb keeps only in-frame clones here, not all; method: immunoSEQ multiplex PCR. The data show some 150,000 clones, approximately 80% seen once. In germline, CDR1 is SGHRS, CDR2 YFSETQ. Trimming took off 5 bases at V and 2 bases at J, with 14 bases between the two ends. CDR3 length equals 14 residues. V usage is TRBV5-1 and J usage is TRBJ2-7, with a possible D match to TRBD1 (6 bases). The TCR sequence derives from a man over 45 in good health and CMV-seronegative. Specimen: PBMCs. The CDR3 region is CASSADSAPYEQYF. In DNA form, the CDR3 reads TGCGCCAGCAGTGCGGACAGTGCCCCCTACGAGCAGTACTTC.